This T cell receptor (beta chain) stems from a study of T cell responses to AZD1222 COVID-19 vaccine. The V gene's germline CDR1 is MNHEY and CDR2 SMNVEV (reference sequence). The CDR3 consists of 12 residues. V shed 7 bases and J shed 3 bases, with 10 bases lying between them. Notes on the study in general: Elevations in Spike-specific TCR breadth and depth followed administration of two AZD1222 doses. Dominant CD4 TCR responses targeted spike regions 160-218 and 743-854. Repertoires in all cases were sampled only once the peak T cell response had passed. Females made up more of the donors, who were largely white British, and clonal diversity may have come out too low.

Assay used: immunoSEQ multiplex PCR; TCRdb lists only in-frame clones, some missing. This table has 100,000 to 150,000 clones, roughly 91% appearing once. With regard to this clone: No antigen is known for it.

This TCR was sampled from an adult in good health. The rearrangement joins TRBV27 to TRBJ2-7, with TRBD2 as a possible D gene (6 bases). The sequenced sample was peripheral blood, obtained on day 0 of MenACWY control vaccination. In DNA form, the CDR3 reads TGTGCCAGCACTTACGGGGGCTACGAGCAGTACTTC. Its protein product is CASTYGGYEQYF.